The clone carrying this T cell receptor (beta chain) was seen many times. Its antigen is undetermined. The TCR beta CDR3 regions underwent amplification using RNA transcripts as the source. TCR CDR3 regions were first amplified by RT-PCR with HTBI primers. TCRdb independently ran MiXCR on the multiplex PCR reads; one entry per CDR3 protein. The sample holds fewer than 450,000 distinct CDR3 sequences, approximately 16% seen once. The CDR3 runs to 15 residues. The germline gives CDR1 SGHRS, CDR2 YFSETQ. V lost 3 bases to trimming and J lost 8 bases; unmatched junction nucleotides: 7. These data are taken from a study of T cells in Graves' hyperthyroidism and ophthalmopathy. Fresh 10 ml peripheral blood yielded PBMCs. The study, taken as a whole, reports: Blood shared most expanded thyroid clonotypes above 0.001. Before onset, by a median of about seven months, the model predicted ophthalmopathy. Using 13 V-J features, a model discriminated ophthalmopathy from stable hyperthyroidism.

This clonotype originated in a woman aged 55-75 years with Graves' ophthalmopathy. Sequencing was performed on blood. The chain combines TRBV5-1 with TRBJ1-6, with TRBD1 identical over 8 bases. CDR3 protein: CASSSRTGWDSPLHF. For the CDR3, the DNA is TGCGCCAGCAGCTCCCGGACAGGGTGGGATTCACCCCTCCACTTT.